This T cell receptor beta chain derives from a study of T cells after yellow fever vaccination. A word on this clonotype: The antigen is undetermined.

Points from the study as a whole: Subsequent to the booster, the majority of primary-vaccination clones reappeared (96% CD4, 85% to 90% CD8).

TCRdb re-derived calls from the 5' RACE reads in MiXCR, one entry per CDR3 protein. The table includes 150,000 to 200,000 distinct CDR3 sequences, 9.3% detected once. Germline CDR1 SGHAT, CDR2 FQNNGV. This CDR3 is built from 16 residues. The V gene is TRBV11-2, the J gene TRBJ2-7, with 11 bases identical to TRBD2. The assigned J gene may be wrong: the sequence end matches TRBJ2-1 better. Sequences were derived from CD8+ T cells sorted from PBMCs, sampled 45 days after the yellow fever booster vaccination. The sequence was obtained from a young man who received the YFV17D yellow fever vaccine. The DNA of the CDR3 is TGTGCCAGCAGCCCAACAAGACTAGCGGGGACAGGAGAGCAGTTCTTC. Protein product: CASSPTRLAGTGEQFF.